This T cell receptor (beta chain) was retrieved from a study of blood T cell repertoires in COVID-19. Germline values: CDR1 SGHTA, CDR2 FQGNSA. The V and J ends lost 5 bases and 4 bases, in that order; junction bases with no gene match: 6. The CDR3 runs to 14 residues. Methods used by the authors: Amplifying reference gene primers gave estimates of nucleated cell counts. The data were produced by immunoSEQ multiplex PCR, yet TCRdb's version contains in-frame clones alone and is incomplete. From that table come the V and J calls and clone size; the DNA was used to work out D and trimming. The repertoire holds about 110,000 clones, 60% to 85% seen once, with around 1.9% in the top ten.

This TCR came from a woman between 35 and 50 years old with acute or convalescent COVID-19. The rearrangement joins TRBV7-2 to TRBJ1-1, with 8 nucleotides matching TRBD1. Sequenced material: peripheral blood. The CDR3 region is CASSGSGGITEAFF. The CDR3 DNA is TGTGCCAGCAGCGGATCAGGGGGCATCACTGAAGCTTTCTTT.